This T cell receptor beta chain was identified in a study of identical twins. The authors used template switching to add a universal primer site and gave cDNA unique molecular identifiers. One entry per CDR3 protein, called by TCRdb with MiXCR from the 5' RACE reads. The sample includes about 720,000 distinct CDR3 sequences, around a sixth of them seen just once. The CDR3 spans 14 residues. The ends were cut back, 5 bases at V and 2 bases at J, with 13 bases in the middle. The same sample was also used in a study of T cells expressing NK-cell markers. That study reports: Clarity on HCMV specificity was lacking for the expanded NKG2C+ T cell clones.

This chain links TRBV12-3 or TRBV12-4 with TRBJ2-7; no firm D call. This receptor was identified in a woman younger than 30 in good health. What was sequenced was PBMCs. CDR3 sequence (DNA): TGTGCCAGCAGTGCCGACTGGAAGACCTACGAGCAGTACTTC. Translation gives CASSADWKTYEQYF.